The T cell receptor beta chain under discussion was sequenced for a study of T cells after yellow fever vaccination. Study information: Preparation of fractions with low cell numbers was performed using SMART-Seq v4 Ultra Low Input.

TCRdb analysed the 5' RACE reads with MiXCR anew, one entry per CDR3 protein. Of 170,000 or so distinct CDR3 sequences listed, approximately 6.2% are singletons. With 2 bases removed from V and 1 base from J, the gap between germline ends came to 9 bases. Germline-derived CDR1 and CDR2 are MNHEY and SVGAGI. The CDR3 length is 14 residues. This clonotype was counted at least ten times. Sample: CD4+ T cells sorted from PBMCs, taken on the day of the first yellow fever vaccination. The rearrangement joins TRBV6-5 to TRBJ2-7; D gene uncertain. This clonotype was sampled from a young man who received the YFV17D yellow fever vaccine. Here the CDR3 reads CASSYPGLSYEQYV. In nucleotides, the CDR3 is TGTGCCAGCAGTTACCCGGGTCTTTCCTACGAGCAGTACGTC.